This TCR beta chain was found in a study of blood T cell repertoires in COVID-19. Study as a whole: Specimens from acute and convalescent COVID-19 originated in the United States, Italy and Spain. The cDNA or gDNA used as material had been derived from T cells, B-cell-depleted T cells, or PBMCs.

Authors' data handling: The assay estimated nucleated cells by amplifying reference gene primers. Data came from immunoSEQ multiplex PCR; TCRdb stores just in-frame clones and leaves some out. Clone size and V and J calls were adopted from that table, with D and trimming inferred from the DNA. The profile shows about 73,000 clones, 75% to 90% of them singletons. CDR1 and CDR2 from the germline V gene are MNHNY and SVGAGI (reference sequence). Trimming at V came to 6 bases and at J to 10 bases, leaving 12 bases not matched to a gene. This CDR3 has 15 residues. Sequencing used peripheral blood. This chain uses TRBV6-6 with TRBJ2-1, with 10 bases fitting TRBD1. The clonotype comes from a man older than 75 with acute or convalescent COVID-19. The CDR3 protein is CASRLPGQGSREQFF. The DNA of the CDR3 is TGTGCCAGCAGACTACCGGGACAGGGGTCGCGGGAGCAGTTCTTC.